This is a list of T cell receptor beta chains from one sample in a study of identical twins. TCRdb analysed the 5' RACE reads with MiXCR anew, one entry per CDR3 protein. The table has 520,000 or so distinct CDR3 sequences, less than 25% seen once; the top ten hold around 1%. These sequences were also reported in another study, on T cells expressing NK-cell markers.

Sequencing was carried out using CD4+ T cells sorted from blood. These receptors were taken from a woman younger than 30 in good health. CDR3s include the opening cysteine and the closing phenylalanine or tryptophan. The D gene is left open where the match is weak. Part of the rows lack a size; the others show once, few, many or a class for expanded clones.

V	J	size	D	DNA	CDR3
TRBV2	TRBJ2-7	few	NA	TGTGCCAGCAGTGATCCGGTTGGCTACGAGCAGTACTTC	CASSDPVGYEQYF
TRBV29-1	TRBJ1-1	few	NA	TGCAGCGTTTTACGGATGAACACTGAAGCTTTCTTT	CSVLRMNTEAFF
TRBV9	TRBJ2-7	NA	TRBD2	TGTGCCAGCAGCGGCGAGACTAGCGGGTACGAGCAGTACTTC	CASSGETSGYEQYF
TRBV14	TRBJ2-3	many	TRBD1	TGTGCCAGCAGCCAAGGACAGGGGCGTGATTTAGATACGCAGTATTTT	CASSQGQGRDLDTQYF
TRBV10-3	TRBJ2-1	few	NA	TGTGCCACCAATCCCGGGACGTTCCAGGGTGAGCAGTTCTTC	CATNPGTFQGEQFF
TRBV6-1	TRBJ1-4	NA	TRBD1	TGTGCCAGCAGTGAAGTCATCGGCGACAGGGGGGACGAAAAACTGTTTTTT	CASSEVIGDRGDEKLFF
TRBV11-2	TRBJ1-6	NA	NA	TGTGCCAGCAGCTTACTGGGTCTATCCCTCCACTTT	CASSLLGLSLHF
TRBV5-1	TRBJ2-3	few	NA	TGCGCCAGCTCCGACCGCCACACAGATACGCAGTATTTT	CASSDRHTDTQYF
TRBV4-3	TRBJ2-2	NA	NA	TGCGCCAGCAGCCCCCTTAGGGAGTTAAACACCGGGGAGCTGTTTTTT	CASSPLRELNTGELFF
TRBV12-3/TRBV12-4	TRBJ1-2	few	NA	TGTGCCAGCAGCACCCTGGCGGGGCCGGTCTCGGGCTACACCTTC	CASSTLAGPVSGYTF
TRBV28	TRBJ2-7	NA	NA	TGTGCCAGCACGGGTCCCGAGACAGAAAGGAGCTACGAGCAGTACTTC	CASTGPETERSYEQYF
TRBV5-1	TRBJ1-1	few	NA	TGCGCCAGCAGCTTGAATAATGGGAACACTGAAGCTTTCTTT	CASSLNNGNTEAFF
TRBV19	TRBJ2-7	few	TRBD1	TGTGCCAGTAGTCCGGGACAGGCGAGCTCCTACGAGCAGTACTTC	CASSPGQASSYEQYF
TRBV24-1	TRBJ2-3	many	NA	TGTGCCACAGGGGTGGACACAGATACGCAGTATTTT	CATGVDTDTQYF
TRBV30	TRBJ2-7	once	NA	TGTGCCTGGAGTGTTCCGGCAAATCCCTACGAGCAGTACTTC	CAWSVPANPYEQYF
TRBV6-1	TRBJ1-6	NA	NA	TGTGCCAGCTTTCCGACGGCCAGCTCCTATAATTCACCCCTCCACTTT	CASFPTASSYNSPLHF
TRBV27	TRBJ2-5	NA	NA	TGTGCCAGCAGTCGTCCCGGGGAGACCCAGTACTTC	CASSRPGETQYF
TRBV18	TRBJ1-1	NA	NA	TGTGCCAGCTCACCGGGGTCCGGTCGCACTGAAGCTTTCTTT	CASSPGSGRTEAFF
TRBV20-1	TRBJ2-1	few	NA	TGCAGTGCTAGAGATCGGGCAGGGAGTAATGAGCAGTTCTTC	CSARDRAGSNEQFF
TRBV20-1	TRBJ2-1	few	NA	TGCAGTGCTAGTGCTAACAATGAGCAGTTCTTC	CSASANNEQFF
TRBV5-1	TRBJ1-1	NA	NA	TGCGCCAGCAGCACGGGGACACCCGGCGAAGCTTTCTTT	CASSTGTPGEAFF
TRBV6-1	TRBJ2-5	few	NA	TGTGCCAGCAGGGGTATGGGGTGGAAGGAGACCCAGTACTTC	CASRGMGWKETQYF
TRBV7-2	TRBJ2-5	few	NA	TGTGCCAGCAGCTTAGCGGTGACCAGGCGAGAGACCCAGTACTTC	CASSLAVTRRETQYF
TRBV12-3/TRBV12-4	TRBJ1-1	many	NA	TGTGCCAGCAGACCATCCCCAGAACTAAACACTGAAGCTTTCTTT	CASRPSPELNTEAFF
TRBV12-3/TRBV12-4	TRBJ2-7	many	TRBD1	TGTGCCAGCAGTTTACGGTCTCGACAGGGGGTTTACGAGCAGTACTTC	CASSLRSRQGVYEQYF
TRBV29-1	TRBJ2-7	few	NA	TGCAGCGTTGCCCCACCCGGGAGCGGGGAGCAGTACTTC	CSVAPPGSGEQYF
TRBV4-3	TRBJ2-3	few	TRBD2	TGCGCCAGCAGCCAGGATTCACTAGCGGGGGACACAGATACGCAGTATTTT	CASSQDSLAGDTDTQYF
TRBV29-1	TRBJ2-1	NA	NA	TGCAGCGTTGGGTCCTACCACAATGAGCAGTTCTTC	CSVGSYHNEQFF
TRBV6-2/TRBV6-3	TRBJ2-1	NA	NA	TGTGCCAGCAGTTACTCTCTAGCGTATCATGAGCAGTTCTTC	CASSYSLAYHEQFF
TRBV20-1	TRBJ2-1	many	NA	TGCAGTGCTGGACGTAATGAGCAGTTCTTC	CSAGRNEQFF
TRBV10-2	TRBJ1-2	NA	NA	TGCGCCAGCAGTGTTGGGGGAAATGGAGGCTACACCTTC	CASSVGGNGGYTF
TRBV10-3	TRBJ1-1	few	NA	TGTGCCATCAGTGTCGGAACAGCCGGAGGGACTGAAGCTTTCTTT	CAISVGTAGGTEAFF